The present TCR delta chain was sequenced within a study of Vδ1+ human thymocytes. Regarding the study as a whole: In the thymus, TRG and TRD repertoires looked highly polyclonal with Gaussian CDR3 lengths.

To note about this clone: The antigen is undetermined.

The CDR3 runs 21 residues. Per germline, CDR1 TSWWSYY and CDR2 QGS. V lost 1 base and J 0 bases, leaving 27 bases between the germline ends. Sequences come from RNA converted to cDNA by reverse transcription. Pooled V-gene forward primers with one constant-region reverse primer generated the CDR3 amplicons by multiplex PCR. TCRdb re-processed the multiplex PCR reads using CATT. The sample has about 53,000 delta-chain clones, around 15% seen once; the top ten hold approximately 0.4%. The source is a girl younger than two who had congenital heart surgery. The sample consisted of Vdelta1+ gamma-delta thymocytes from the thymus. Subset: FACS-sorted CD3+ TCRalphabeta- TCRVdelta1+ TCRVdelta2- thymocytes. The rearrangement links TRDV1 to TRDJ1; TRDD3 might be the D (6 bases). In nucleotides, the CDR3 is TGTGCTCTTGGGGAACGAAGTATTAACCCCTCCAACTGGGATTACACCGATAAACTCATCTTT. It specifies CALGERSINPSNWDYTDKLIF.